The clone carrying this T cell receptor beta chain was detected ten times or more. Its specificity is unknown. The authors ran a second PCR of roughly 7 to 11 cycles using a sample-barcoded 5' primer and a J-beta primer mix. TCRdb itself ran the 5' RACE reads through MiXCR, one entry per CDR3 protein. The table shows about 1.1 million distinct CDR3 sequences, with 35% to 40% occurring only once. The sample comes from a study of blood T cells in healthy people across ages. Study-wide results and limits: TCR beta diversity per million T cells fell roughly linearly with age.

Per sample, at least 5 micrograms of total RNA were extracted. Germline CDR1 reads DFQATT; CDR2 reads SNEGSKA (reference sequence). This CDR3 spans 15 amino acids. J was trimmed by 2 bases and V by 1 base; bases with no gene match: 5. The chain uses TRBV20-1 and TRBJ2-3; TRBD2 aligns across 8 bases. The source is a man aged 18 to 29 in good health. The specimen was blood. CDR3 protein: CSARGASGYTDTQYF. The CDR3 nucleotides read TGCAGTGCTAGAGGAGCTAGCGGGTACACAGATACGCAGTATTTT.